The TCR beta chain under discussion was sequenced for a study of blood T cell repertoires in COVID-19. In the study overall: The analysed material was cDNA or gDNA that came from T cells, B-cell-depleted T cells, or PBMCs.

Authors' data handling: Estimation of nucleated cell counts was performed using reference gene primer amplification. The protocol was immunoSEQ multiplex PCR, while the TCRdb copy is restricted to in-frame clones and leaves out a portion. For V, J and clone size, that table is used; D and trimming come from the DNA. The sample consists of about 260,000 clones, around 87% of them appearing once. The CDR3 covers 11 residues. CDR1 and CDR2 from the germline V gene are SEHNR and FQNEAQ (reference sequence). V gave up 3 bases and J gave up 9 bases, with 6 bases separating them. The chain couples TRBV7-9 to TRBJ2-1; D is unresolved. This TCR came from a woman aged 40 to 55 who had recovered from COVID-19. Sequencing input: peripheral blood. CDR3 loop: CASSLRFEQFF. CDR3 nucleotide sequence: TGTGCCAGCAGCTTGAGGTTTGAGCAGTTCTTC.